What follows are 27 T cell receptor beta chains derived from one specimen sequenced in a study of radiotherapy plus CTLA-4 blockade in lung cancer. The repertoire was sequenced with immunoSEQ multiplex PCR; TCRdb's copy has only in-frame clones and lacks some. This table has more than 95,000 clones, 60% to 75% appearing once. The sequencing used peripheral blood, collected from a patient treated with radiotherapy plus ipilimumab. The receptors here all came from a human donor with non-small cell lung cancer who had a partial response to radiotherapy plus ipilimumab. Some clones in this sample may be carry-over from other donors' samples.

V and J are TRBV12-5 and TRBJ1-1; D is perhaps TRBD1 (6 bases). In germline, CDR1 is LGHNT, CDR2 FRNRAP. V was clipped by 3 bases and J by 2 bases, with 7 bases between them. CDR3 size: 13 residues. CDR3 amino acids: CASGLGGNTEAFF. CDR3 bases: TGTGCTAGTGGTTTAGGGGGTAACACTGAAGCTTTCTTT. Combining the CDR3 with reference TRBV12-5 and TRBJ1-1 gives the whole variable domain DARVTQTPRHKVTEMGQEVTMRCQPILGHNTVFWYRQTMMQGLELLAYFRNRAPLDDSGMPKDRFSAEMPDATLATLKIQPSEPRDSAVYFCASGLGGNTEAFFGQGTRLTVV.

This chain links TRBV23-1 with TRBJ1-2; the match to TRBD1 covers 10 bases. TRBV23-1 falls under the ORF class, with uncertain function. V gave up 2 bases and J gave up 8 bases; unmatched junction bases: 8. This CDR3 region has 15 residues. CDR3 sequence (DNA): TGCGCCAGCAGTCAAACACGGGACAGGGGTACGGGCTACACCTTC. As protein: CASSQTRDRGTGYTF.

V and J are TRBV2 and TRBJ1-1; TRBD1 might be the D (5 bases). This CDR3 spans 14 amino acids. The V end was cut by 8 bases, the J end by 3 bases, with 16 bases between. The germline V gene has CDR1 SNHLY and CDR2 FYNNEI. This chain's CDR3 is CASGIQGADTEAFF. Here the CDR3 DNA reads TGTGCCAGCGGTATTCAGGGTGCGGACACTGAAGCTTTCTTT.

The rearrangement uses TRBV11-3 and TRBJ2-1, with TRBD1 identical over 7 bases. CDR1 is SGHNT and CDR2 is YENEEA in the germline V gene. The ends lost 5 bases at V and 2 bases at J; junction bases unmatched: 6. The CDR3 has 15 amino acids. DNA of the CDR3: TGTGCCAGCAGCACCCGACAGGGCCCCTACAATGAGCAGTTCTTC. Encoded protein: CASSTRQGPYNEQFF.

The rearrangement links TRBV6-5 to TRBJ2-7; 9 bases are shared with TRBD2. Germline V gene data show CDR1 as MNHEY and CDR2 as SVGAGI. The CDR3 consists of 15 residues. Unmatched junction bases numbered 9, after V lost 6 bases and J lost 3 bases. In DNA form, the CDR3 reads TGTGCCAGCAGACCAAGCGGGGGGAAAGTCTACGAGCAGTACTTC. Translation: CASRPSGGKVYEQYF.

In this sample, this clone turned up once. The chain uses TRBV11-2 and TRBJ1-2; 7 nucleotides agree with TRBD1. The ends lost 4 bases at V and 7 bases at J; junction bases unmatched: 12. The CDR3 length is 15 residues. Germline V gene lookup returns CDR1 SGHAT and CDR2 FQNNGV. Here the CDR3 reads CASSSAQGTSGGYTF. The DNA for the CDR3 is TGTGCCAGCAGCTCCGCACAGGGGACCTCGGGTGGCTACACCTTC. Full variable domain (missing parts from reference TRBV11-2 and TRBJ1-2): EAGVAQSPRYKIIEKRQSVAFWCNPISGHATLYWYQQILGQGPKLLIQFQNNGVVDDSQLPKDRFSAERLKGVDSTLKIQPAKLEDSAVYLCASSSAQGTSGGYTFGSGTRLTVV.

The chain couples TRBV7-8 to TRBJ2-7, with D possibly matching TRBD1 (5 bases). Germline V gives CDR1 SGHVS, CDR2 FQNEAQ. This CDR3 comprises 14 residues. V lost 3 bases and J lost 1, with 10 bases in between. The CDR3 DNA sequence: TGTGCCAGCAGCTTTCAGGGTGGGTCCTACGAGCAGTACTTC. It translates to CASSFQGGSYEQYF.

The V gene is TRBV6-5, the J gene TRBJ1-1, with D unresolved. V lost 6 bases and J lost 6, with 20 bases in between. Germline assignment: CDR1 MNHEY and CDR2 SVGAGI. This CDR3 is 15 amino acids long. CDR3 amino acids: CASSRPSPNGPEAFF. Written as DNA, the CDR3 is TGTGCCAGCAGCCGTCCCAGTCCCAATGGTCCTGAAGCTTTCTTT.

A single count supports this clone. This chain connects TRBV7-8 to TRBJ2-2; 10 nucleotides match TRBD2. The CDR3 is 15 amino acids. CDR1 and CDR2 (germline): SGHVS, FQNEAQ. V was pared by 7 bases and J by 5 bases, with 7 bases of the junction left unmatched. In nucleotides, the CDR3 is TGTGCCAGCATCCAAGCTAGCGGGAGTACCGGGGAGCTGTTTTTT. Translating gives CASIQASGSTGELFF.

The genes are TRBV27 and TRBJ1-1; 8 positions match TRBD1. V shed 5 bases and J 7 bases; nucleotides not matched to a gene: 6. Germline V gene sequence: CDR1 MNHEY, CDR2 SMNVEV (reference sequence). This CDR3 spans 13 amino acids. Here the CDR3 reads CASSLTGAVEAFF. The DNA of the CDR3 is TGTGCCAGCAGTCTGACAGGGGCCGTTGAAGCTTTCTTT.

The chain uses TRBV28 and TRBJ1-4, with a possible D match to TRBD1 (5 bases). This CDR3 comprises 12 residues. V lost 1 base and J 10 bases, leaving 7 bases between the germline ends. Germline assignment: CDR1 MDHEN and CDR2 SYDVKM. DNA of the CDR3: TGTGCCAGCAGTTTATTGGGGGGAAAACTGTTTTTT. Its translation is CASSLLGGKLFF.

This rearrangement joins TRBV6-5 to TRBJ2-1, with TRBD2 matching over 13 bases. Germline V CDR1 and CDR2: MNHEY, SVGAGI. J was trimmed by 7 bases and V by 6 bases; bases with no gene match: 6. This CDR3 region has 15 residues. CDR3 DNA sequence: TGTGCCAGCAGAGCCCCGGGACTAGCGGGAAATGAGCAGTTCTTC. Its protein is CASRAPGLAGNEQFF.

The gene calls are TRBV28 and TRBJ2-7, with D tentatively TRBD1 (6 bases). CDR3 length equals 13 residues. CDR1 is MDHEN, CDR2 SYDVKM, per germline. V was pared by 5 bases and J by 2 bases, with 10 bases between. DNA of the CDR3: TGTGCCAGCAGTGGGGGCGCCACCTACGAGCAGTACTTC. Translation: CASSGGATYEQYF.

This chain links TRBV18 with TRBJ2-6; D perhaps matches TRBD1 (6 bases). The germline V gene encodes CDR1 KGHSH and CDR2 LQKENI. The V end lost 3 bases, the J end lost 0 bases, and 9 bases lay between the germline ends. The CDR3 contains 16 residues. The CDR3 loop is CASSPGQLSGANVLTF. CDR3 bases: TGTGCCAGCTCACCTGGACAGCTCTCTGGGGCCAACGTCCTGACTTTC.

The rearrangement links TRBV28 to TRBJ2-1; D is perhaps TRBD2 (6 bases). V lost 6 bases and J 3 bases, leaving 12 bases between the germline ends. Germline V gives CDR1 MDHEN, CDR2 SYDVKM. The CDR3 is made up of 14 amino acids. CDR3 in amino acids: CASRLDGSYNEQFF. For the CDR3, the DNA is TGTGCCAGCAGGCTGGACGGGAGCTACAATGAGCAGTTCTTC.

The rearrangement joins TRBV7-3 to TRBJ2-1, with 8 positions matching TRBD2. V was pared by 1 base and J by 5 bases, with 4 bases of the junction left unmatched. The CDR3 is 15 residues long. CDR1 and CDR2 from the germline V gene are SGHTA and FQGTGA. CDR3 sequence reads: CASSLSGRYHNEQFF. The CDR3 DNA reads as TGTGCCAGCAGCTTAAGCGGGAGGTATCACAATGAGCAGTTCTTC. Filled out from reference TRBV7-3 and TRBJ2-1, the complete variable domain reads GAGVSQTPSNKVTEKGKYVELRCDPISGHTALYWYRQSLGQGPEFLIYFQGTGAADDSGLPNDRFFAVRPEGSVSTLKIQRTERGDSAVYLCASSLSGRYHNEQFFGPGTRLTVL.

The V call is TRBV5-1, the J call TRBJ2-2, with unresolved D. The CDR3 loop spans 14 amino acids. Per the germline V gene, CDR1 is SGHRS and CDR2 is YFSETQ. Trimming cost V 5 bases and J 7 bases, with 15 bases left between them. CDR3 protein: CASRHEIGYGELFF. CDR3 coding DNA: TGCGCCAGCAGACACGAGATCGGGTACGGGGAGCTGTTTTTT.

This clone was counted between two and nine times. J is TRBJ1-4 and V is TRBV7-2; D might be TRBD1 (6 bases). The V and J ends lost 5 bases and 3 bases respectively, with 13 bases between them. The CDR3 is 15 amino acids. The V gene's germline CDR1 is SGHTA and CDR2 FQGNSA. CDR3 nucleotides: TGTGCCAGCAGCGAACAGGGTGGCCCTAATGAAAAACTGTTTTTT. Protein: CASSEQGGPNEKLFF.

This chain connects TRBV5-1 to TRBJ1-6, with D unresolved. The ends were cut back, 2 bases at V and 8 bases at J, with 11 bases in the middle. The CDR3 is made up of 14 amino acids. From germline, CDR1 is SGHRS and CDR2 YFSETQ. The CDR3 reads CASSLDGFDSPLHF. In nucleotides, the CDR3 is TGCGCCAGCAGCTTAGACGGGTTCGATTCACCCCTCCACTTT.

V and J are TRBV11-3 and TRBJ2-5; D might be TRBD1 (6 bases). The length of the CDR3 is 13 residues. From germline, CDR1 is SGHNT and CDR2 YENEEA. Trimming took off 5 bases at V and 1 base at J, with 8 bases between the two ends. The CDR3 loop reads CASSRRGQETQYF. CDR3 in DNA: TGTGCCAGCAGCCGCAGGGGCCAAGAGACCCAGTACTTC. Drawing the rest from reference TRBV11-3 and TRBJ2-5, the complete variable domain is EAGVVQSPRYKIIEKKQPVAFWCNPISGHNTLYWYLQNLGQGPELLIRYENEEAVDDSQLPKDRFSAERLKGVDSTLKIQPAELGDSAVYLCASSRRGQETQYFGPGTRLLVL.

This clone occurred once. The chain has TRBV9 and TRBJ2-5; 8 bases are shared with TRBD2. Germline lookup yields CDR1 SGDLS and CDR2 YYNGEE. The CDR3 extends over 14 amino acids. Germline trimming cut 3 bases from V and 7 bases from J; bases unmatched to any gene: 8. CDR3: CASSATSDRVTQYF. In nucleotides, the CDR3 is TGTGCCAGCAGCGCGACTAGCGACCGAGTGACCCAGTACTTC.

The rearrangement joins TRBV18 to TRBJ1-4, with 9 nucleotides matching TRBD1. With 1 base clipped from V and 4 bases from J, the junction kept 1 base outside the gene matches. The CDR3 is 15 amino acids. Germline V gives CDR1 KGHSH, CDR2 LQKENI. CDR3 protein: CASSPRTGDNEKLFF. The CDR3 DNA is TGTGCCAGCTCACCACGGACAGGGGATAATGAAAAACTGTTTTTT.

In this sample, this clone turned up once. The chain is built from TRBV9 and TRBJ1-5; D is ambiguous. The CDR3 is 13 amino acids. Germline V gives CDR1 SGDLS, CDR2 YYNGEE. Trimming shortened V by 0 bases and J by 9 bases, and 10 bases separated the two germline ends. The CDR3 spells CASSVDTRGPQHF. In DNA, the CDR3 is TGTGCCAGCAGCGTAGACACCCGGGGGCCCCAGCATTTT. Looking up the rest from reference TRBV9 and TRBJ1-5 gives the full variable domain: DSGVTQTPKHLITATGQRVTLRCSPRSGDLSVYWYQQSLDQGLQFLIQYYNGEERAKGNILERFSAQQFPDLHSELNLSSLELGDSALYFCASSVDTRGPQHFGDGTRLSIL.

To note about this clone: Its ends do not fully match the called genes, so a read error is possible. The genes are TRBV7-2 and TRBJ2-7; D call uncertain. This CDR3 has 12 amino acids. In germline, CDR1 is SGHTA, CDR2 FQGNSA. CDR3 sequence (DNA): TGTGCCAGCAGCTTAGCGGGCAGGTCCCTGTTCTTC. Amino acids: CASSLAGRSLFF.

The rearrangement links TRBV7-7 to TRBJ1-5; D gene unclear. The CDR3 is 15 amino acids. Trimming stripped 2 bases from V and 1 base from J, with 9 bases between. Per germline, CDR1 SSHAT and CDR2 FNYEAQ (reference sequence). CDR3 in DNA: TGTGCCAGCAGCTTAAATCTGGAGAGCAATCAGCCCCAGCATTTT. It codes for CASSLNLESNQPQHF.

The chain employs TRBV5-1 and TRBJ2-7, with a weak D call TRBD2 (5 bases). Trimming cost V 2 bases and J 2 bases, with 8 bases left between them. The V gene's germline CDR1 is SGHRS and CDR2 YFSETQ. The CDR3 loop spans 13 amino acids. DNA of the CDR3: TGCGCCAGCAGCTTCGCGGGCGCCTACGAGCAGTACTTC. It codes for CASSFAGAYEQYF.

The rearrangement joins TRBV28 to TRBJ1-2; TRBD1 matches 7 bases. The V segment lost 4 bases and the J segment 5 bases; nucleotides outside the gene matches: 10. The CDR3 runs to 15 residues. Germline V CDR1 and CDR2: MDHEN, SYDVKM. The CDR3, as DNA: TGTGCCAGCAGTTCCAGAGGACAGGCAGAGTATGGCTACACCTTC. Residues: CASSSRGQAEYGYTF.